This T cell receptor (beta chain) is drawn from a study of control samples from healthy donors and cancer patients. Here immunoSEQ multiplex PCR was the method, and the copy in TCRdb shows in-frame clones only, minus some. Counted here are about 80,000 clones, roughly nine tenths occurring once; the ten biggest clones make up 15% to 20%. The V end was cut by 5 bases, the J end by 1 base, with 11 bases between. The germline CDR1 and CDR2 sequences are MNHNY and SVGAGI (reference sequence). The CDR3 is 15 residues long. The chain has TRBV6-6 and TRBJ2-2, with a possible D match to TRBD2 (5 bases). The receptor comes from a man between 45 and 60 years old in good health. Sequenced: blood. The CDR3 region has the DNA TGTGCCAGCAGTCCCCAGCGGCGGAACACCGGGGAGCTGTTTTTT. Protein sequence: CASSPQRRNTGELFF.